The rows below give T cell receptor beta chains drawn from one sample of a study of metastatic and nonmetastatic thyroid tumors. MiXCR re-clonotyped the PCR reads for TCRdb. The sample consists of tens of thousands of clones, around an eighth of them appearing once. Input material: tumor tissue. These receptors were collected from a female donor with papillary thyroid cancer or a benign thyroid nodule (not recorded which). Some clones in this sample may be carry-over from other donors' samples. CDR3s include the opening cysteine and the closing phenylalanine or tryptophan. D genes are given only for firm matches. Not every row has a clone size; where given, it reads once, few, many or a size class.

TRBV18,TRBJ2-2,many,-,TGTGCCAGCTCACCCAGGGCCGGGGAGCTGTTTTTT,CASSPRAGELFF
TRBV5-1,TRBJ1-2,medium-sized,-,TGCGCCAGCAGCCCGGGACTCGCGAACTATGGCTACACCTTC,CASSPGLANYGYTF
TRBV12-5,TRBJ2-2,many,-,TGTGCTAGTGGTTTAAGGGTGGGCACCGGGGAGCTGTTTTTT,CASGLRVGTGELFF
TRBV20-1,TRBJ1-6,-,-,TGCAGTGCTACCAGGGTTAATTCACCCCTCCACTTT,CSATRVNSPLHF
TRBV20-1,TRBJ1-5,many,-,TGCAGTGCTAGACGGGCTAGCAATCAGCCCCAGCATTTT,CSARRASNQPQHF
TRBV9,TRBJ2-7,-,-,TGTGCCAGCAGCTTATGTAGCGACTCCTACGAGCAGTACTTC,CASSLCSDSYEQYF
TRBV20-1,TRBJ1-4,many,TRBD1,TGCAGTGCTGAGGGCCAGGGGGGCACCGCTAATGAAAAACTGTTTTTT,CSAEGQGGTANEKLFF
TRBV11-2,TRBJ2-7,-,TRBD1,TGTGCCAGCACCGATTACCCCCCAAAGGCCAGGGGGCGAAACTACGAGCAGTACTTC,CASTDYPPKARGRNYEQYF
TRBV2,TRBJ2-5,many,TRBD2,TGTGCCAGCTGGGCTAGCGGGAGCCAACAGACCCAGTACTTC,CASWASGSQQTQYF
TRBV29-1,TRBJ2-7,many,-,TGCAGCGTTGTGGCCGGGTACGAGCAGTACTTC,CSVVAGYEQYF
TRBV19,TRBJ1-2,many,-,TGTGCCAGTAGTATCTCCGGGAACTATGGCTACACCTTC,CASSISGNYGYTF
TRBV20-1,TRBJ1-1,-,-,TGCAGTACTAGAACAGCAATGAACACTGAAGCTTTCTTT,CSTRTAMNTEAFF
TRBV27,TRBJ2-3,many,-,TGTGCCAGCAGCTTTGCCGCAGCAGGGGCAGATACGCAGTATTTT,CASSFAAAGADTQYF
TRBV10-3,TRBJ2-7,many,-,TGTGCCATCAGGACCCACCTTCAATCCGGAGAGCAGTACTTC,CAIRTHLQSGEQYF
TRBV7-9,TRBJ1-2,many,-,TGTGCCAGCAGCCAAGACAGTAACTATGGCTACACCTTC,CASSQDSNYGYTF
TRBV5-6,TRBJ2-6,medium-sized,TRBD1,TGTGCCAGCAGCTTGGAGGGACAGGGAATCAACGTCCTGACTTTC,CASSLEGQGINVLTF
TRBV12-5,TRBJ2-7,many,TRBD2,TGTGCTAGTGGTTTGGTACCTCTAGCGGCCTACGAGCAGTACTTC,CASGLVPLAAYEQYF
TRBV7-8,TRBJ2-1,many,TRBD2,TGTGCCAGCAGCTCCCTAGGGACTAGCGGGAGTAATGAGCAGTTCTTC,CASSSLGTSGSNEQFF